Sequencing of this T cell receptor beta chain was carried out in a study of Graves' ophthalmopathy and Graves' hyperthyroidism. The CDR3 has 15 residues. In germline, CDR1 is KGHDR, CDR2 SFDVKD. Trimming pared 4 bases from V and 2 bases from J, leaving 8 bases between. Amplified TCR beta CDR3 regions were obtained using RNA transcripts as template. The authors performed first-round RT-PCR with HTBI primers and then a second-round multiplex PCR. TCRdb reanalysed the multiplex PCR reads using MiXCR and keeps one entry per CDR3 protein. The sample holds 1 million to 1.3 million distinct CDR3 sequences, approximately 35% seen once. At least ten counts were recorded for this clonotype. The antigen remains unidentified. Study observations and caveats: Separation of ophthalmopathy from stable hyperthyroidism was achieved by a 13-signature model, at roughly 90% sensitivity and under 82% specificity.

The TCR originated in an adult man with Graves' hyperthyroidism. The rearrangement uses TRBV24-1 and TRBJ2-6, with D unresolved. Sequenced sample: peripheral blood or thyroid tissue (not recorded which). In DNA form, the CDR3 reads TGTGCCACCAGTGACATCCGGGCTGGGGCCAACGTCCTGACTTTC. Its protein product is CATSDIRAGANVLTF.